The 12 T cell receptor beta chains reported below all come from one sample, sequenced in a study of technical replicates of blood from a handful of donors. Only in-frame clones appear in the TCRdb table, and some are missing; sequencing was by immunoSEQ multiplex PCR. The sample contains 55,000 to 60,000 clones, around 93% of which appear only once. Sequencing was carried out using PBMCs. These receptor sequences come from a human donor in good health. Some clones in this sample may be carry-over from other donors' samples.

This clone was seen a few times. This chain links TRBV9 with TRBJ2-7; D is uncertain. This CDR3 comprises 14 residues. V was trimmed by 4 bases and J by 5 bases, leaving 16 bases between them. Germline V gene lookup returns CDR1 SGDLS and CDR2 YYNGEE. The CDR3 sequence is CASSPRVAEDEQYF. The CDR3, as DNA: TGTGCCAGCAGCCCCCGGGTCGCCGAGGACGAGCAGTACTTC.

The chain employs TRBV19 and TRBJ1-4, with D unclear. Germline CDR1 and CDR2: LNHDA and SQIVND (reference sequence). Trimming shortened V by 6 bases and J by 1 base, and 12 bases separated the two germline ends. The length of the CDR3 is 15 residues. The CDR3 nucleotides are TGTGCCAGTAGCCCGAGCGGCGGAACTAATGAAAAACTGTTTTTT. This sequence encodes CASSPSGGTNEKLFF. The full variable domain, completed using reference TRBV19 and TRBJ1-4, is DGGITQSPKYLFRKEGQNVTLSCEQNLNHDAMYWYRQDPGQGLRLIYYSQIVNDFQKGDIAEGYSVSREKKESFPLTVTSAQKNPTAFYLCASSPSGGTNEKLFFGSGTQLSVL.

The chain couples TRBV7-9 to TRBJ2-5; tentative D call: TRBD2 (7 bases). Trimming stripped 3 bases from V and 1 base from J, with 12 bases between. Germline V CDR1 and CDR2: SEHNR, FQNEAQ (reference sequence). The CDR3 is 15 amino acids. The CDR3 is CASSFLGGVQETQYF. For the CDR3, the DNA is TGTGCCAGCAGCTTCCTAGGGGGGGTCCAAGAGACCCAGTACTTC. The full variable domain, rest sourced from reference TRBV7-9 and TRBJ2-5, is DTGVSQNPRHKITKRGQNVTFRCDPISEHNRLYWYRQTLGQGPEFLTYFQNEAQLEKSRLLSDRFSAERPKGSFSTLEIQRTEQGDSAMYLCASSFLGGVQETQYFGPGTRLLVL.

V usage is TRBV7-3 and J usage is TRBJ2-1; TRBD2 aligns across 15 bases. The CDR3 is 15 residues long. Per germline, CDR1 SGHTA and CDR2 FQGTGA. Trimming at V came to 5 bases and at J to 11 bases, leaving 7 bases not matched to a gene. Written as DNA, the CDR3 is TGTGCCAGCAGCGACGGACTAGCGGGAGGGGGTAAGCAGTTCTTC. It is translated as CASSDGLAGGGKQFF. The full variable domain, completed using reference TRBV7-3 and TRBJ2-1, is GAGVSQTPSNKVTEKGKYVELRCDPISGHTALYWYRQSLGQGPEFLIYFQGTGAADDSGLPNDRFFAVRPEGSVSTLKIQRTERGDSAVYLCASSDGLAGGGKQFFGPGTRLTVL.

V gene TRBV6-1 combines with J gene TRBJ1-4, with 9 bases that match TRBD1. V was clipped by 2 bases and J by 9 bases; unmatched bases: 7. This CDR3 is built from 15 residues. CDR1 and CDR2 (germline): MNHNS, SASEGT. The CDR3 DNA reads TGTGCCAGCAGTGAATTAACAGGGGGCGCGAAAAAACTGTTTTTT. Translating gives CASSELTGGAKKLFF.

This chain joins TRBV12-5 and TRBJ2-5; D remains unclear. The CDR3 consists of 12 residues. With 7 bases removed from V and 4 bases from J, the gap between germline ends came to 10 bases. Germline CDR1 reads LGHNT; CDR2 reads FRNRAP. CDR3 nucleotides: TGTGCTAGTGCTCCTCGTGTAGAGACCCAGTACTTC. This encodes CASAPRVETQYF.

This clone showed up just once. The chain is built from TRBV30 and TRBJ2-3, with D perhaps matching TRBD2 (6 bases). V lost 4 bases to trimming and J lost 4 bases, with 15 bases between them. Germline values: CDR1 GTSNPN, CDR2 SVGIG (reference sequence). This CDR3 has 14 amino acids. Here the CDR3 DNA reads TGTGCCTGGAAGGCGGGGCTTTGGGCAGATACGCAGTATTTT. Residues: CAWKAGLWADTQYF.

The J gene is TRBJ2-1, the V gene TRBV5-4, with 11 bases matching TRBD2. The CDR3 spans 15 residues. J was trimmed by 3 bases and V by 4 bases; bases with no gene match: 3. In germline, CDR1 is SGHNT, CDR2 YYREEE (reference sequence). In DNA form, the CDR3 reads TGTGCCAGCAGCGGGACTAGCGGCGTCTACAATGAGCAGTTCTTC. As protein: CASSGTSGVYNEQFF.

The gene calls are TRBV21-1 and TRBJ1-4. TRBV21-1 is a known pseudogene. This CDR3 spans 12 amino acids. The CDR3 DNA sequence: TGTGCCACTCCGAGGGGAGGCGAAAAACTGTTTTTT. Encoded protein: CATPRGGEKLFF.

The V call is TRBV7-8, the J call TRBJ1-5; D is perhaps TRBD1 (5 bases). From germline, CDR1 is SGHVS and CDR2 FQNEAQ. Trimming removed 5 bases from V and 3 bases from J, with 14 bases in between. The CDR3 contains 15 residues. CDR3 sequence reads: CASSLNRQTNQPQHF. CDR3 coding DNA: TGTGCCAGCAGCCTTAACAGACAGACCAATCAGCCCCAGCATTTT.

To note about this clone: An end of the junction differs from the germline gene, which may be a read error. CDR3: CAWSRWPGGPSF. CDR3 DNA: TGTGCCTGGAGCCGCTGGCCGGGGGGGCCTAGCTTC. The chain is built from TRBV30 and TRBJ1-2; D might be TRBD1 (6 bases). The CDR3 contains 12 residues. Germline loops: CDR1 GTSNPN, CDR2 SVGIG (reference sequence). Full variable domain (outside the CDR3, taken from reference TRBV30 and TRBJ1-2): SQTIHQWPATLVQPVGSPLSLECTVEGTSNPNLYWYRQAAGRGLQLLFYSVGIGQISSEVPQNLSASRPQDRQFILSSKKLLLSDSGFYLCAWSRWPGGPSFGSGTRLTVV.

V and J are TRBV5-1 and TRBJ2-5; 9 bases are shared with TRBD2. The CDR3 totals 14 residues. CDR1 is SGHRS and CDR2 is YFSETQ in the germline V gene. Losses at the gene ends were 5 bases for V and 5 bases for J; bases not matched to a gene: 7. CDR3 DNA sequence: TGCGCCAGCAGTCCTGCGGGGGGGCAGGAGACCCAGTACTTC. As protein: CASSPAGGQETQYF.